This T cell receptor (beta chain) was identified in a study of shared T cell receptors in the human thymus (dated by TCRdb to about 2021). Regarding the complete study: The study examined how self-reactive, shared T-cell receptor alpha chains are generated in the human thymus.

V is shortened by 1 base, J by 2 bases, and the region joining them spans 15 bases. Spanning cysteine to phenylalanine, the CDR3 consists of 16 amino acids. Just the 48-base CDR3 DNA is kept, in frame starting at base 1. For CDR1 and CDR2, the germline V gene lists LGHNA and YSLEER. Library prep was done by the immunoSEQ multiplex PCR assay. TCRdb took this table from immuneACCESS and kept in-frame rearrangements with V and J called. Such tables lack part of the clones; where checked against another copy, unresolved V genes explain under half of the gap, and the rest is unexplained. Across this sample there are more than 550,000 clones, with 70% to 90% seen only once. Approximately 0.01% of the sample is in the top ten clones. Regarding this clone: There is no known antigen for this receptor. The record has no base qualities; no much larger clone is one base away.

This sample was also put to use in a study of human thymus T cells. That second publication adds: Donors were immunologically healthy infants undergoing open corrective cardiac surgery for congenital heart defects in Finland. Thymus tissue was obtained as surgical resects removed during corrective cardiac surgery. Both the thymic and the peripheral blood repertoires appeared to show biased V and J gene segment usage. The related research found that thymic TCR repertoires overlapped highly between unrelated individuals. The study characterized TCR alpha and beta repertoires from fewer than ten infant thymus samples and a few related peripheral blood samples. The cohort included 5 or 6 male and a couple of female infants, with donor ages spanning 7 to 244 days. Thymocytes were freed from the tissue by mechanical means and kept at -70 degrees C as pellets of roughly 9-30 million cells. A QIAsymphony instrument was used to extract genomic DNA from frozen cell pellets. Using the immunoSEQ multiplex PCR assay, the TCRB and TCRAD loci were amplified from a standardized quantity of quality-controlled genomic DNA. The V(D)J region was spanned by amplicons of a length sufficient to cover the CDR3 and to identify V and J genes. Amplicon sequencing was performed on an Illumina platform through the commercial immunoSEQ service. Primer bias and sequencing errors were corrected as previously described, and TCRAD and TCRB definitions were based on the IMGT database. The repertoires were analysed using immunoSEQ Analyzer 3.0 and VDJTools for basic statistics, V/J segment usage, diversity estimates, rarefaction and pairwise overlap. Diversity was estimated with Chao1, ChaoE, Efron-Thisted, Shannon and inverse Simpson indices, and also on datasets down-sampled to the smallest sample. Repertoire overlap was determined by strict matching of CDR3 nucleotide sequence, V gene and J gene, and Jaccard-based multidimensional scaling clustering was applied. On average, thymus samples gave 750,000 to 950,000 unique TCRB clonotypes, whereas blood samples gave about 84,000.

The chain is encoded by TRBV4-3 joined to TRBJ2-7; TRBD1 is a weak D gene call, 6 bases matching. The sample consisted of thymocytes. This clonotype originated in a girl under three years old with a congenital heart defect. Donor details come from another sample of the same person, matched by shared clones. Here is the DNA: TGCGCCAGCAGCCAAGGGAACAGGGAGAGACCCTACGAGCAGTACTTC. It translates as CASSQGNRERPYEQYF.